This entry describes one T cell receptor beta chain. Sample time point: baseline, week 1 (first vaccination visit). Stated treatment: pre-vaccination baseline after standard-of-care therapy. The data stem from a study of a mutant IDH1 vaccine in newly diagnosed glioma. Across the whole study: Of the patients given treatment, approximately 60% were male and about 40% were female, and a mean age of about 44 years was recorded. Patients arrived already treated with radiotherapy, temozolomide, or both, most having had both.

Sequencing was performed with immunoSEQ multiplex PCR; in TCRdb, only in-frame clones are kept and a portion is missing. The table records about 88,000 clones, over 75% of them present only once. Germline CDR1 GTSNPN, CDR2 SVGIG (reference sequence). There are 16 residues in the CDR3. V trimming: 5 bases; J trimming: 0 bases; junction bases outside the gene matches: 8. The TCR originated in a man aged 35-49 years with glioma. Some clones in this sample may be carry-over from other donors' samples. The chain joins TRBV30 to TRBJ1-3; 9 bases are shared with TRBD1. Sequenced material: PBMCs, taken from a glioma patient treated with radiotherapy, temozolomide or both. The CDR3 loop reads CAWRDRAPSSGNTIYF. CDR3 DNA: TGTGCCTGGCGGGACAGGGCCCCAAGCTCTGGAAACACCATATATTTT. Using reference TRBV30 and TRBJ1-3 for the parts outside the CDR3, the full variable domain is SQTIHQWPATLVQPVGSPLSLECTVEGTSNPNLYWYRQAAGRGLQLLFYSVGIGQISSEVPQNLSASRPQDRQFILSSKKLLLSDSGFYLCAWRDRAPSSGNTIYFGEGSWLTVV.